The source of this TCR beta chain is a study of cytomegalovirus exposure and HLA in healthy donors. The study's findings and limits: Per a prior analysis, the majority of TCR beta V segments were productive roughly 87% or roughly 30% of the time. HLA allele associations emerged for some 16,000 TCR beta sequences in a later analysis, at 0.05 false discovery rate.

The junction had 10 bases not matched to a gene; V was cut back by 8 bases and J by 3 bases. The germline V gene has CDR1 MNHNY and CDR2 SVGAGI (reference sequence). CDR3 length: 14 residues. Primers: 60 Vbeta forward and 13 Jbeta reverse. Authors' processing steps: Later work found 80 million or so unique TCR beta chains, with 10 million to 14 million shared. Libraries were prepared by immunoSEQ multiplex PCR; TCRdb keeps only in-frame clonotypes and omits some of them. Clonal size and the V and J genes are those of that table, whereas D and trimming came from the DNA. Here the sample spans around 140,000 clones, roughly 79% being singletons. To note about this clone: Its matching antigen is unknown.

The material sequenced was PBMCs. This rearrangement joins TRBV6-6 to TRBJ2-7; 7 nucleotides match TRBD2. The receptor comes from a woman aged 18-35 years in good health and CMV-seronegative. CDR3 residues: CASRIGREFYEQYF. The CDR3 nucleotides are TGTGCCAGCCGGATAGGGCGGGAGTTCTACGAGCAGTACTTC.